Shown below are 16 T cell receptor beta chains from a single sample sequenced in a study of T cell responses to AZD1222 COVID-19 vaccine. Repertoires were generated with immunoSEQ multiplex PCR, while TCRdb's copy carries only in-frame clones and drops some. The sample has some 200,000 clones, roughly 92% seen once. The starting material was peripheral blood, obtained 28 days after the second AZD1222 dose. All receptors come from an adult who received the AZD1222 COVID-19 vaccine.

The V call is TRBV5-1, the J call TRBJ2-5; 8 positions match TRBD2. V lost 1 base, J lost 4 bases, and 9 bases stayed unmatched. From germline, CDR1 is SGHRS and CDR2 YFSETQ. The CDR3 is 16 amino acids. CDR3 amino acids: CASSLFPGGAGETQYF. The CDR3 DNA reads TGCGCCAGCAGCTTGTTCCCCGGGGGGGCAGGAGAGACCCAGTACTTC.

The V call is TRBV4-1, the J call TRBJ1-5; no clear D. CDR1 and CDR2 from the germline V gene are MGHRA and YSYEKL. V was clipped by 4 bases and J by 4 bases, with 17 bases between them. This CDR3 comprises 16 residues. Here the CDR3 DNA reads TGCGCCAGCAGCCCCGTTCCATCTCTCCCTAATCAGCCCCAGCATTTT. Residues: CASSPVPSLPNQPQHF.

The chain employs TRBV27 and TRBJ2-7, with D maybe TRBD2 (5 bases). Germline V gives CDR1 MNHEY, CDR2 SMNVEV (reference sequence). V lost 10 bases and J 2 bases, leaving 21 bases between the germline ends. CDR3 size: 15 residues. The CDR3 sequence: CATRERAGKTYEQYF. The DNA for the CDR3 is TGTGCCACCCGGGAAAGGGCCGGTAAGACCTACGAGCAGTACTTC.

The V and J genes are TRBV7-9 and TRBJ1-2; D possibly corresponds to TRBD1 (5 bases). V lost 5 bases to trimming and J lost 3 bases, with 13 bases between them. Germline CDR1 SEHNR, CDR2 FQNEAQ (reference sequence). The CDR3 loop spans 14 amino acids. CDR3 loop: CASSPPGTHYGYTF. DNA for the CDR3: TGTGCCAGCAGCCCTCCAGGGACGCACTATGGCTACACCTTC.

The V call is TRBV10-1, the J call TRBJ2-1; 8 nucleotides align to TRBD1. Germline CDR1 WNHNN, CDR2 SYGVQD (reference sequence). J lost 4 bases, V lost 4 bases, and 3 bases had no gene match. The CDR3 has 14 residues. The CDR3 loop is CASSAQGAYNEQFF. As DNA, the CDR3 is TGCGCCAGCAGTGCCCAGGGGGCGTACAATGAGCAGTTCTTC.

The chain's CDR3 is CASSPGQDFTEAFF. The CDR3 nucleotides are TGTGCCAGCAGCCCTGGACAGGACTTCACTGAAGCTTTCTTT. The J gene is TRBJ1-1, the V gene TRBV3-1 (or the pseudogene TRBV3-2); 7 bases are a match to TRBD1. The CDR3 totals 14 residues. V was clipped by 4 bases and J by 4 bases; unmatched bases: 6. Germline V gene data show CDR1 as LGHDT and CDR2 as YNNKEL (reference sequence).

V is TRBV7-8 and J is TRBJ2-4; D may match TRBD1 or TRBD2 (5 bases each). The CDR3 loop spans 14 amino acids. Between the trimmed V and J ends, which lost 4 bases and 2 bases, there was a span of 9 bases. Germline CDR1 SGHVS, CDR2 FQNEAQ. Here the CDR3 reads CASSSRGSKNIQYF. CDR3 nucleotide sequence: TGTGCCAGCAGCTCACGGGGCTCCAAAAACATTCAGTACTTC.

The DNA of the CDR3 is TGTGCCAGCAGTCGACAGGGTAGGGGGTCGTTTGGGCAGTTCTTC. Protein product: CASSRQGRGSFGQFF. The chain carries TRBV6-5 and TRBJ2-1; TRBD1 matches 7 bases. Germline trimming cut 5 bases from V and 12 bases from J; bases unmatched to any gene: 16. The CDR3 runs to 15 residues. Germline V gene sequence: CDR1 MNHEY, CDR2 SVGAGI.

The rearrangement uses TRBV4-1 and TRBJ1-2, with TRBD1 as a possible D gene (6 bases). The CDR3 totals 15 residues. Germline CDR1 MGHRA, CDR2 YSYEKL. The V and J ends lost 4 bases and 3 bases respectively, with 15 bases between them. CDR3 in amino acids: CASSLTKGGDYGYTF. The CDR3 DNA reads TGCGCCAGCAGCCTCACGAAGGGGGGGGACTATGGCTACACCTTC.

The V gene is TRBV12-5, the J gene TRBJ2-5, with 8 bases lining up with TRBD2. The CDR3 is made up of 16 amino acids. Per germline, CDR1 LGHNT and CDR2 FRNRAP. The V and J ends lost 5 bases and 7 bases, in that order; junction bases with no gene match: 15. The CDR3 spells CASGPPGSGVSWTQYF. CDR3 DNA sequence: TGTGCTAGTGGTCCCCCGGGTAGCGGGGTGTCTTGGACCCAGTACTTC.

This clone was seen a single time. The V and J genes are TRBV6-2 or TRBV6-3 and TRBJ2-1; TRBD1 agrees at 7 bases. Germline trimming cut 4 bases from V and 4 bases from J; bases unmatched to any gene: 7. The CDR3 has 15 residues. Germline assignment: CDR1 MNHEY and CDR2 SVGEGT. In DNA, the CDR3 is TGTGCCAGCAGTTCTTTAGGGACAGATTACAATGAGCAGTTCTTC. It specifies CASSSLGTDYNEQFF.

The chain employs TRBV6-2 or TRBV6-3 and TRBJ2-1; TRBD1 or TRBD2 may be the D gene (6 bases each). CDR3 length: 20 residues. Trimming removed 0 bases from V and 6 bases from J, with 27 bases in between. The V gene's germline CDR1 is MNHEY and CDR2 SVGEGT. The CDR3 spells CASSYSKHLVSVKGGNEQFF. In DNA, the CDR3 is TGTGCCAGCAGTTACTCGAAGCACCTGGTTAGCGTTAAGGGGGGCAATGAGCAGTTCTTC.

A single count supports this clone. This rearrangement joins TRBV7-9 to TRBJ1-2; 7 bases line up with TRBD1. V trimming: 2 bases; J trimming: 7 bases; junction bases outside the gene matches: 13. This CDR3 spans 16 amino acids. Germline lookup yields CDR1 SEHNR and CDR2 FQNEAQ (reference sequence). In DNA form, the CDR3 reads TGTGCCAGCAGCTTAACAGGGGACCAACCCGCGCTTGGCTACACCTTC. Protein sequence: CASSLTGDQPALGYTF. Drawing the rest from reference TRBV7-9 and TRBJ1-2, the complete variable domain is DTGVSQNPRHKITKRGQNVTFRCDPISEHNRLYWYRQTLGQGPEFLTYFQNEAQLEKSRLLSDRFSAERPKGSFSTLEIQRTEQGDSAMYLCASSLTGDQPALGYTFGSGTRLTVV.

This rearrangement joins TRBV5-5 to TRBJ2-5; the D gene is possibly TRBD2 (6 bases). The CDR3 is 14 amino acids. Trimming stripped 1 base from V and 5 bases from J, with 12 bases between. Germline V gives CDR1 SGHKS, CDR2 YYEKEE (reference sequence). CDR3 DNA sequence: TGTGCCAGCAGCTTGAGGAGGGAGAGGGAGACCCAGTACTTC. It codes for CASSLRRERETQYF.

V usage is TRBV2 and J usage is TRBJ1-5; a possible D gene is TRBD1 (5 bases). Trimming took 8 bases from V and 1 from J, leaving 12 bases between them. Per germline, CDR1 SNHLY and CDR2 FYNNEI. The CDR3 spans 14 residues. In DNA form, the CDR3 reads TGTGCCAGCTCAAGCTGGGGGAGCAATCAGCCCCAGCATTTT. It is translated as CASSSWGSNQPQHF.

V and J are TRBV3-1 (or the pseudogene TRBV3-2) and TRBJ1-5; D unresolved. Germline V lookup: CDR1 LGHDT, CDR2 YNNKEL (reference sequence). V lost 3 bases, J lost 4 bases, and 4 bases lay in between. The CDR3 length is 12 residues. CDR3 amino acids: CASSHLNQPQHF. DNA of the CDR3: TGTGCCAGCAGCCACCTTAATCAGCCCCAGCATTTT.